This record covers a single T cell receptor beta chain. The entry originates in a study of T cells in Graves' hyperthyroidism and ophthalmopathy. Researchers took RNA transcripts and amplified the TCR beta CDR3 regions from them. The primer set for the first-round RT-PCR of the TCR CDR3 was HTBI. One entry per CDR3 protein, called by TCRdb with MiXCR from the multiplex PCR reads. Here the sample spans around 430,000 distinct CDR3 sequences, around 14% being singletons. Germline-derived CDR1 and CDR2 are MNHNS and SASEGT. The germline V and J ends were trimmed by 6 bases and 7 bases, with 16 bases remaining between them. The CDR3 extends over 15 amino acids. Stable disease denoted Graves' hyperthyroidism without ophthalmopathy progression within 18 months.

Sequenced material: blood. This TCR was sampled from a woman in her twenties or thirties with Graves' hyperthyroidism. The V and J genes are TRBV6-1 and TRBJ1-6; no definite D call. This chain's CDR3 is CASRPEGAGNSPLHF. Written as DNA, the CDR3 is TGTGCCAGCAGACCCGAGGGCGCGGGGAATTCACCCCTCCACTTT.